The T cell receptor beta chain under discussion was sequenced for a study of shared clonotypes between healthy human individuals. CDR1 and CDR2 from the germline V gene are MNHNS and SASEGT. The CDR3 runs 16 residues. With 1 base clipped from V and 4 bases from J, the junction kept 5 bases outside the gene matches. Terminally differentiated effector memory CD45RA+ cells were excluded from the naive CD8 cells, which were CD45RO-negative and positively selected for CCR7. TCRdb's table, derived via immunoSEQ multiplex PCR, lists solely in-frame clones and lacks some. The table shows roughly 2,000,000 clones, with approximately 94% occurring only once. About this clone: As yet, its antigen is unknown.

Study results and limitations: Tissue TCR repertoires likely differ from these blood-only repertoires.

This TCR derives from a man between 18 and 35 years old in good health. Sequencing was performed on naive CD8+ T cells sorted from blood. This chain joins TRBV6-1 and TRBJ2-3; TRBD2 matches 10 bases. For the CDR3, the DNA is TGTGCCAGCAGTGAAGAGTGGCTAGCGGGGGCAGATACGCAGTATTTT. Amino acid sequence: CASSEEWLAGADTQYF.